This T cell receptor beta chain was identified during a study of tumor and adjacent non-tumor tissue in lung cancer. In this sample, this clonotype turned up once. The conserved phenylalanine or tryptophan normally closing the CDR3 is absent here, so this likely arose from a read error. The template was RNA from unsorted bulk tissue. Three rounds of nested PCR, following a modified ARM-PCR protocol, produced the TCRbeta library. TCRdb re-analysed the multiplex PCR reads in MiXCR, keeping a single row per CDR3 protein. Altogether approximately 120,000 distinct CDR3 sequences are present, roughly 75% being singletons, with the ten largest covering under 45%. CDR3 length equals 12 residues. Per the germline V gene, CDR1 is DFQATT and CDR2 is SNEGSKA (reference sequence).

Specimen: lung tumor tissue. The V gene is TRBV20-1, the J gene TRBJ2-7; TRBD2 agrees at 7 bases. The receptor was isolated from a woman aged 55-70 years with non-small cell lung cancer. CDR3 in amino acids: CSASGQAGEQYI. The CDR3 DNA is TGTAGTGCTAGCGGACAAGCGGGGGAGCAGTACATC.